These 27 T cell receptor beta chains came from one sample sequenced in a study of identical twins. TCRdb analysed the 5' RACE reads with MiXCR anew, one entry per CDR3 protein. The table shows about 660,000 distinct CDR3 sequences, with 8.5% to 9.5% occurring only once. These sequences were also reported in another study, on yellow fever vaccine responses in identical twins.

Source material: PBMCs. The receptors come from a woman under 30 in good health.

The table lists this clonotype with many counts. The chain combines TRBV6-1 with TRBJ1-5; 7 nucleotides match TRBD1. Germline CDR1 MNHNS, CDR2 SASEGT. This CDR3 comprises 11 residues. The ends lost 5 bases at V and 9 bases at J; junction bases unmatched: 1. CDR3 nucleotides: TGTGCCAGCAGTACAGGGGTGCCCCAGCATTTT. Protein sequence: CASSTGVPQHF.

This clonotype has a handful of counts. This chain links TRBV4-1 with TRBJ2-1, with TRBD2 identical over 9 bases. The V gene end was trimmed by 0 bases and the J gene end by 10 bases; junction bases not matched to a gene: 10. Germline CDR1 MGHRA, CDR2 YSYEKL. The CDR3 extends over 16 amino acids. The CDR3: CASSQDRSASGEEQFF. The CDR3 DNA is TGCGCCAGCAGCCAAGATCGGTCAGCTAGCGGGGAGGAGCAGTTCTTC.

In its sample, this clonotype was seen a few times. This rearrangement joins TRBV6-1 to TRBJ1-2; D might be TRBD1 (5 bases). The CDR3 has 14 residues. Trimming removed 5 bases from V and 4 bases from J, with 14 bases in between. Germline values: CDR1 MNHNS, CDR2 SASEGT. CDR3 bases: TGTGCCAGCAGTCCGGACATATGGAGCTATGGCTACACCTTC. Amino acid sequence: CASSPDIWSYGYTF.

This chain uses TRBV24-1 with TRBJ2-5; D possibly matches TRBD1 or TRBD2 (5 bases each). The CDR3 has 15 amino acids. CDR1 is KGHDR, CDR2 SFDVKD, per germline. Trimming left V 3 bases short and J 5 bases short, with 15 bases between. This chain's CDR3 is CATSDPRGAWETQYF. The CDR3 nucleotides are TGTGCCACCAGTGATCCGAGAGGGGCGTGGGAGACCCAGTACTTC.

The rearrangement joins TRBV3-1 to TRBJ2-5; 7 positions agree with TRBD2. CDR1 is LGHDT, CDR2 YNNKEL, per germline (reference sequence). Germline trimming cut 8 bases from V and 2 bases from J; bases unmatched to any gene: 20. The CDR3 is 18 residues long. The CDR3 sequence: CASSQFLAAPAPQETQYF. For the CDR3, the DNA is TGTGCCAGCTCCCAGTTTCTAGCGGCGCCGGCCCCACAAGAGACCCAGTACTTC.

This clonotype was seen repeatedly, ten times or more. The chain employs TRBV29-1 and TRBJ2-2; D remains unclear. CDR3 length: 17 residues. V was shortened by 4 bases and J by 4 bases, with 22 bases between the two germline ends. The germline gives CDR1 SQVTM, CDR2 ANQGSEA. Here the CDR3 DNA reads TGCAGCGTTGCCTCGGGCGCAGAGTCCCGAGGCACCGGGGAGCTGTTTTTT. It translates to CSVASGAESRGTGELFF.

This clonotype was detected only a few times. The chain is built from TRBV7-2 and TRBJ2-3; 8 bases line up with TRBD1. The V and J ends lost 5 bases and 5 bases, in that order; junction bases with no gene match: 12. CDR1 is SGHTA and CDR2 is FQGNSA in the germline V gene. There are 16 residues in the CDR3. CDR3 bases: TGTGCCAGCAGCCTGACAGGGGCCCTAACCTTAGATACGCAGTATTTT. It specifies CASSLTGALTLDTQYF. Based on the CDR3 plus reference TRBV7-2 and TRBJ2-3, the full variable domain is GAGVSQSPSNKVTEKGKDVELRCDPISGHTALYWYRQSLGQGLEFLIYFQGNSAPDKSGLPSDRFSAERTGGSVSTLTIQRTQQEDSAVYLCASSLTGALTLDTQYFGPGTRLTVL.

The table lists this clonotype with many counts. This chain links TRBV20-1 with TRBJ2-1, with 12 bases matching TRBD1. CDR3 length: 14 residues. V was pared by 6 bases and J by 9 bases, with 9 bases of the junction left unmatched. Germline CDR1 and CDR2: DFQATT and SNEGSKA (reference sequence). The CDR3 sequence is CSARPGTGGREQFF. As DNA, the CDR3 is TGCAGTGCCCGTCCCGGGACAGGGGGCCGTGAGCAGTTCTTC.

The rearrangement joins TRBV5-6 to TRBJ2-7; 11 nucleotides line up with TRBD2. Trimming at V came to 3 bases and at J to 2 bases, leaving 7 bases not matched to a gene. Germline values: CDR1 SGHDT, CDR2 YYEEEE. The CDR3 is 16 amino acids. CDR3: CASSSPGLADPYEQYF. DNA for the CDR3: TGTGCCAGCAGCTCACCGGGACTAGCGGACCCCTACGAGCAGTACTTC.

This clonotype was recorded at least ten times. This sequence joins TRBV29-1 and TRBJ2-1, with D maybe TRBD1 (6 bases). Germline V gives CDR1 SQVTM, CDR2 ANQGSEA. CDR3 length equals 16 residues. V was shortened by 6 bases and J by 4 bases, with 22 bases between the two germline ends. The DNA of the CDR3 is TGCAGCGTCACTCTCACCGGGCAGGGGCCTTACAATGAGCAGTTCTTC. It yields the protein CSVTLTGQGPYNEQFF.

This clonotype showed up many times. V and J are TRBV5-1 and TRBJ1-5; 8 nucleotides match TRBD1. The germline gives CDR1 SGHRS, CDR2 YFSETQ. The length of the CDR3 is 15 residues. Germline trimming cut 4 bases from V and 0 bases from J; bases unmatched to any gene: 3. DNA for the CDR3: TGCGCCAGCAGCGTGACAGGGGATAGCAATCAGCCCCAGCATTTT. This codes for CASSVTGDSNQPQHF.

This clonotype was seen only a few times. This chain connects TRBV6-2 or TRBV6-3 to TRBJ2-1, with TRBD2 identical over 11 bases. After removal of 10 bases from V and 8 bases from J, the junction contained 7 bases not matched to a gene. CDR3 length: 13 residues. Germline V gives CDR1 MNHEY, CDR2 SVGEGT. CDR3 sequence: CATASGRRDEQFF. CDR3 in DNA: TGTGCCACGGCTAGCGGGAGGAGGGATGAGCAGTTCTTC.

The V gene is TRBV2, the J gene TRBJ2-7; 8 bases are shared with TRBD1. The length of the CDR3 is 15 residues. Germline assignment: CDR1 SNHLY and CDR2 FYNNEI. J gave up 7 bases and V 6 bases, and 14 bases lay outside the gene matches. CDR3 sequence reads: CASRYYDRGGGEQYF. Here the CDR3 DNA reads TGTGCCAGCAGATACTACGACAGGGGAGGTGGTGAGCAGTACTTC.

V gene TRBV5-1 combines with J gene TRBJ2-6; possibly TRBD1 for D (6 bases). CDR3 length: 15 residues. The germline V gene has CDR1 SGHRS and CDR2 YFSETQ. The ends were cut back, 4 bases at V and 4 bases at J, with 12 bases in the middle. As DNA, the CDR3 is TGCGCCAGCAGCGTCACAGGGAAGGGGGCCAACGTCCTGACTTTC. This codes for CASSVTGKGANVLTF.

The J gene is TRBJ2-3, the V gene TRBV6-2 or TRBV6-3, with 9 bases aligning to TRBD1. Germline values: CDR1 MNHEY, CDR2 SVGEGT. V lost 2 bases and J lost 4; bases outside the gene matches: 4. The CDR3 is made up of 15 amino acids. In nucleotides, the CDR3 is TGTGCCAGCAGTTACATTGGGACAGGGTCAGATACGCAGTATTTT. It is translated as CASSYIGTGSDTQYF.

The V call is TRBV11-2, the J call TRBJ2-1, with D possibly being TRBD2 (6 bases). The CDR3 is made up of 18 amino acids. The germline V gene has CDR1 SGHAT and CDR2 FQNNGV. V was trimmed by 0 bases and J by 4 bases, leaving 19 bases between them. CDR3 bases: TGTGCCAGCAGCTTAGATTTCCCGGGCGGGGCAGGGTACAATGAGCAGTTCTTC. Amino acids: CASSLDFPGGAGYNEQFF.

This clonotype has at least ten counts. CDR3 DNA sequence: TGTGCCAGTAGCACGACTTCAGGGACTAGCTTTGAGTACTTC. As protein: CASSTTSGTSFEYF. The chain has TRBV19 and TRBJ2-4; 9 bases line up with TRBD2. CDR3 length equals 14 residues. J lost 14 bases, V lost 6 bases, and 14 bases had no gene match. CDR1 is LNHDA and CDR2 is SQIVND in the germline V gene (reference sequence).

This clonotype was seen repeatedly, ten times or more. The chain carries TRBV4-1 and TRBJ2-1, with D maybe TRBD2 (6 bases). Germline V gives CDR1 MGHRA, CDR2 YSYEKL. This CDR3 has 13 amino acids. Trimming cost V 5 bases and J 8 bases, with 13 bases left between them. The CDR3 bases are TGCGCCAGCAGCGCTAGCGTTCTGTATGAGCAGTTCTTC. It yields the protein CASSASVLYEQFF.

The sample holds many counts of this clonotype. The CDR3 spells CASSYARLNSNQPQHF. The CDR3, as DNA: TGTGCCAGCAGTTATGCGCGGTTGAATAGCAATCAGCCCCAGCATTTT. The chain combines TRBV12-3 or TRBV12-4 with TRBJ1-5; D gene ambiguous. Trimming removed 4 bases at V and 0 bases at J, with 13 bases between. The CDR3 has 16 amino acids.

This clonotype appeared a few times. The chain carries TRBV11-2 and TRBJ1-3; D is undetermined. Germline CDR1 and CDR2: SGHAT and FQNNGV. The CDR3 has 12 residues. The V end was cut by 4 bases, the J end by 10 bases, with 11 bases between. For the CDR3, the DNA is TGTGCCAGCAGCTCGGCTAGGTATACCATATATTTT. Translating it yields CASSSARYTIYF.

This clonotype has more than one count but fewer than ten. The V gene is TRBV2, the J gene TRBJ1-1, with D hard to call. Deletions cut 7 bases from V and 4 bases from J, with 10 bases between. The germline V gene has CDR1 SNHLY and CDR2 FYNNEI. This CDR3 contains 12 residues. The CDR3, as DNA: TGTGCCAGCAAGGACCTGGGCACTGAAGCTTTCTTT. This gives the protein CASKDLGTEAFF.

This chain uses TRBV7-9 with TRBJ2-7; D remains ambiguous. The CDR3 is 13 amino acids. Germline-derived CDR1 and CDR2 are SEHNR and FQNEAQ (reference sequence). Trimming pared 2 bases from V and 0 bases from J, leaving 5 bases between. The CDR3 DNA is TGTGCCAGCAGCTTAACTTACTCCTACGAGCAGTACTTC. This gives the protein CASSLTYSYEQYF.

This clonotype came up many times. The chain employs TRBV24-1 and TRBJ2-2; D not resolved. Germline V gene data show CDR1 as KGHDR and CDR2 as SFDVKD. V lost 1 base and J lost 5, with 7 bases in between. CDR3 length: 14 amino acids. The CDR3 sequence: CATSDFRETGELFF. In nucleotides, the CDR3 is TGTGCCACCAGTGATTTTAGAGAAACCGGGGAGCTGTTTTTT.

This chain connects TRBV5-6 to TRBJ2-1, with a possible D match to TRBD2 (6 bases). Germline CDR1 is SGHDT and CDR2 is YYEEEE. The CDR3 covers 12 residues. Trimming took off 4 bases at V and 12 bases at J, with 14 bases between the two ends. Here the CDR3 DNA reads TGTGCCAGCAGCAGGACTATAAACGGGCAGTTCTTC. Its protein product is CASSRTINGQFF.

This clonotype was seen ten or more times. V and J are TRBV28 and TRBJ2-7; 14 bases agree with TRBD2. Germline lookup yields CDR1 MDHEN and CDR2 SYDVKM. The J segment lost 5 bases and the V segment lost 5 bases, leaving 11 bases of the junction unmatched. The length of the CDR3 is 17 residues. The CDR3 nucleotides read TGTGCCAGCAGTCTCCGGGGCCTGGGACTAGCGGGAGACGAGCAGTACTTC. Its translation: CASSLRGLGLAGDEQYF.

This clonotype showed up just a few times. The chain joins TRBV20-1 to TRBJ1-6, with unresolved D. The V and J ends lost 3 bases and 7 bases respectively, with 7 bases between them. This CDR3 has 12 amino acids. CDR1 DFQATT and CDR2 SNEGSKA come from the germline V gene (reference sequence). CDR3 sequence: CSARDANSPLHF. The CDR3 coding sequence is TGCAGTGCTAGGGACGCCAATTCACCCCTCCACTTT.

The chain couples TRBV21-1 to TRBJ2-7; TRBD2, the D gene given by the table, was not confirmed from the DNA. TRBV21-1 corresponds to a pseudogene. The CDR3 has 18 residues. CDR3 loop: CASGPGTSGALNSYEQYF. CDR3 coding DNA: TGTGCCAGCGGCCCGGGGACTAGCGGGGCCCTAAATTCCTACGAGCAGTACTTC.